This TCR beta chain was documented in a study of blood T cell repertoires in COVID-19 (dated by TCRdb to 2019 to 2021). For context, the study as a whole: Samples covering the acute and convalescent phases of COVID-19 were provided by collaborators in the United States, Italy and Spain. The material from the prospective study consisted of cDNA or gDNA derived from T cells, B-cell-depleted T cells, or PBMCs. The sample metadata nearly always contained a de-identified subject ID, COVID-19 status, age in years and sex. The repertoires were made available in a free public database intended to serve as a resource for research on the immune response to SARS-CoV-2. Subjects who had been exposed to COVID-19, were actively infected with it, or had recovered from it provided the deeply sampled blood TCRbeta repertoires that made up the dataset. Where HLA class I and class II types were available, the types were taken from metadata supplied by the sample provider, not from assay-based typing. Samples came from the ongoing ImmuneRACE study (first 160 participants) plus 1,254 subjects from 6 global collaborators. The investigation overall reported the following: Clinical and demographic metadata were provided uncurated, with the amount varying by source and participant.

A remark on this clone: Its antigen remains unidentified. The sample holds no much larger clone one base away, and base qualities are not on file.

TCRbeta CDR3 regions were amplified from genomic DNA using the immunoSEQ Assay, a bias-controlled multiplex PCR. The paper's processing steps were these. The number of nucleated cells in each sample was estimated by amplification of reference gene primers within the assay. Sequence reads were collapsed and filtered to measure the absolute abundance of every unique TCRbeta CDR3 rearrangement. For each sample, productive Simpson clonality was calculated by taking the square root of Simpson's diversity index across productive rearrangements. In its TCRdb copy, this immuneACCESS table keeps in-frame sequences only and misses some clones. Where compared with another copy, unresolved V genes explain less than half of these, and the others have no known cause. The DNA was the basis for D and trimming; V, J and clone size are from that table. Recorded for this sample are over 15,000 clones; around nine tenths of them occurred a single time. The biggest ten clones account for around 10% of the sample.

Collaborating institutions collected whole blood in K2EDTA tubes following their own protocols. For TCRbeta analysis, collaborator samples were shipped as frozen whole blood, as isolated PBMCs, or as DNA extracted from either sample type. The junction carries 12 bases between V and J, which are trimmed by 4 bases and 6 bases respectively. CDR1 MGHRA and CDR2 YSYEKL are derived from the germline V gene. Spanning cysteine to phenylalanine, the CDR3 consists of 13 amino acids. The DNA shown is the 39-base CDR3, in frame from base 1. The receptor comes from a human donor in a cohort sampled during active COVID-19. The sample consisted of peripheral blood. The sequence is built from TRBV4-1 and TRBJ1-2; a weak D assignment points to TRBD1 (5 bases agree). CDR3 protein: CASSPGNLNGYTF. The nucleotide sequence reads TGCGCCAGCAGCCCAGGGAATCTCAATGGCTACACCTTC.